This paragraph covers one T cell receptor (beta chain) sequence. Here immunoSEQ multiplex PCR was the method, and the copy in TCRdb shows in-frame clones only, minus some. The sample includes around 100,000 clones, around 90% of them seen just once. These data originate in a study of blood T cell repertoires in COVID-19. Study-wide background: The cDNA or gDNA used as material had been derived from T cells, B-cell-depleted T cells, or PBMCs.

The CDR3 totals 16 residues. The V end was cut by 7 bases, the J end by 0 bases, with 12 bases between. Germline assignment: CDR1 KGHDR and CDR2 SFDVKD. V usage is TRBV24-1 and J usage is TRBJ2-6; D possibly corresponds to TRBD1 (5 bases). The clonotype was recovered from a human donor in a cohort sampled during active COVID-19. Sequencing was carried out using peripheral blood. The DNA of the CDR3 is TGTGCCACCAGCGACAGCTGGAGCTCTGGGGCCAACGTCCTGACTTTC. This encodes CATSDSWSSGANVLTF.